This T cell receptor (beta chain) derives from a study of cytomegalovirus exposure and HLA in healthy donors. CDR1 is MNHEY, CDR2 SVGAGI, per germline. V was shortened by 3 bases and J by 3 bases, with 11 bases between the two germline ends. CDR3 length equals 14 residues. With regard to this clone: Its target is not known.

Assay used: immunoSEQ multiplex PCR; TCRdb lists only in-frame clones, some missing. The data contain some 100,000 clones, approximately 90% of them singletons. Whole-study results and caveats: Cytomegalovirus association was assigned to about 150 TCR beta chains.

V usage is TRBV6-5 and J usage is TRBJ2-5, with D perhaps TRBD1 (5 bases). The sequencing input was PBMCs. This clonotype was sampled from a man aged 18 to 29 in good health and CMV-seronegative. The CDR3 loop reads CASSYITGEETQYF. In nucleotides, the CDR3 is TGTGCCAGCAGTTATATTACAGGCGAAGAGACCCAGTACTTC.